Shown below are 10 T cell receptor beta chains from a single sample sequenced in a study of blood T cell repertoires in COVID-19. The data were produced by immunoSEQ multiplex PCR, yet TCRdb's version contains in-frame clones alone and is incomplete. The table lists approximately 75,000 clones, roughly 89% of them singletons. The sample taken for sequencing was peripheral blood. The receptor source for this set is a man in his sixties with acute or convalescent COVID-19.

The sample holds a few counts of this clone. The chain recombines TRBV30 with TRBJ1-5; 12 bases fit TRBD1. CDR3 size: 14 residues. Germline-derived CDR1 and CDR2 are GTSNPN and SVGIG (reference sequence). Trimming cost V 5 bases and J 4 bases; bases outside gene matches: 3. CDR3: CAWGTGGSNQPQHF. The CDR3 DNA sequence: TGTGCCTGGGGGACAGGGGGCAGTAATCAGCCCCAGCATTTT.

V is TRBV10-1 and J is TRBJ2-2; 10 nucleotides align to TRBD2. The CDR3 extends over 19 amino acids. With 8 bases clipped from V and 0 bases from J, the junction kept 15 bases outside the gene matches. Germline lookup yields CDR1 WNHNN and CDR2 SYGVQD (reference sequence). This CDR3 is CASSGRLTSGETNTGELFF. The CDR3 bases are TGCGCCAGCTCAGGCCGTCTTACTAGCGGGGAGACGAACACCGGGGAGCTGTTTTTT.

This sequence joins TRBV30 and TRBJ1-5; no clear D gene. Germline CDR1 is GTSNPN and CDR2 is SVGIG (reference sequence). The CDR3 totals 15 residues. Trimming left V 5 bases short and J 0 bases short, with 14 bases between. The CDR3: CAWGPLGDSNQPQHF. CDR3 sequence (DNA): TGTGCCTGGGGCCCCCTCGGGGATAGCAATCAGCCCCAGCATTTT.

This chain joins TRBV19 and TRBJ1-5, with D possibly being TRBD1 (6 bases). V shed 5 bases and J shed 6 bases, with 11 bases lying between them. Germline lookup yields CDR1 LNHDA and CDR2 SQIVND (reference sequence). This CDR3 comprises 13 residues. The CDR3 reads CASSLPGVQPQHF. The CDR3 bases are TGTGCCAGTAGTTTGCCAGGGGTTCAGCCCCAGCATTTT.

This sequence joins TRBV6-5 and TRBJ2-3; no definite D call. Deletions cut 8 bases from V and 9 bases from J, with 15 bases between. Germline CDR1 and CDR2: MNHEY and SVGAGI. CDR3 length: 12 residues. In DNA form, the CDR3 reads TGTGCCAGCTCTCGGTTCGGAGCCACGCAGTATTTT. This gives the protein CASSRFGATQYF.

This clone was seen only a few times. Other DNA sequences within the sample encode an identical CDR3. The V and J genes are TRBV7-9 and TRBJ2-5; no firm D call. The V gene lost 1 base and the J gene lost 5 bases, with 8 bases spanning the gap. Germline values: CDR1 SEHNR, CDR2 FQNEAQ (reference sequence). This CDR3 contains 13 residues. The CDR3 sequence: CASSLGTRETQYF. DNA for the CDR3: TGTGCCAGCAGCTTAGGCACCCGGGAGACCCAGTACTTC. The complete variable domain, with remaining parts taken from reference TRBV7-9 and TRBJ2-5, reads DTGVSQNPRHKITKRGQNVTFRCDPISEHNRLYWYRQTLGQGPEFLTYFQNEAQLEKSRLLSDRFSAERPKGSFSTLEIQRTEQGDSAMYLCASSLGTRETQYFGPGTRLLVL.

This clone was recorded once. The chain links TRBV6-2 or TRBV6-3 to TRBJ2-5, with TRBD2 identical over 7 bases. The ends lost 0 bases at V and 1 base at J; junction bases unmatched: 14. Germline V gene sequence: CDR1 MNHEY, CDR2 SVGEGT. The CDR3 is 19 amino acids. In DNA form, the CDR3 reads TGTGCCAGCAGTTACTCGCCCCATAGTGGGAGGGCAATCCAAGAGACCCAGTACTTC. Translating gives CASSYSPHSGRAIQETQYF.

The genes are TRBV5-4 and TRBJ1-2, with a possible D match to TRBD1 (5 bases). The V gene's germline CDR1 is SGHNT and CDR2 YYREEE (reference sequence). The CDR3 runs to 15 residues. Between the trimmed V and J ends, which lost 0 bases and 5 bases, there was a span of 14 bases. CDR3 protein: CASSLEAGNSYGYTF. The CDR3 nucleotides read TGTGCCAGCAGCTTGGAGGCAGGGAATTCGTATGGCTACACCTTC.

This clone appeared once. This sequence joins TRBV5-1 and TRBJ1-4, with D possibly matching TRBD1 (6 bases). The CDR3 has 15 amino acids. Germline CDR1 and CDR2: SGHRS and YFSETQ. V dropped 4 bases and J dropped 7 bases, with 17 bases sitting between them. The CDR3 is CASSTGQSGVEKLFF. The CDR3 bases are TGCGCCAGCAGCACCGGACAGTCAGGAGTTGAAAAACTGTTTTTT.

J is TRBJ1-2 and V is TRBV2; D remains ambiguous. Germline CDR1 and CDR2: SNHLY and FYNNEI. The germline V and J ends were trimmed by 3 bases and 7 bases, with 6 bases remaining between them. CDR3 length equals 11 residues. The CDR3 coding sequence is TGTGCCAGCAGTGAGCTAGCTGGCTACACCTTC. The encoded protein is CASSELAGYTF.